This record covers a single T cell receptor (beta chain). Germline lookup yields CDR1 GTSNPN and CDR2 SVGIG (reference sequence). The CDR3 is made up of 15 amino acids. Trimming removed 1 base at V and 0 bases at J, with 7 bases between. Repertoires were generated with immunoSEQ multiplex PCR, while TCRdb's copy carries only in-frame clones and drops some. The sample lists tens of thousands of clones, over 75% occurring once. This entry is derived from a study of blood T cell repertoires in COVID-19. This rearrangement joins TRBV30 to TRBJ1-6; D gene ambiguous. Specimen: peripheral blood. This TCR was recovered from a man in his 70s with active or convalescent COVID-19. CDR3 sequence (DNA): TGTGCCTGGAGTGACGGTGGCTCCTATAATTCACCCCTCCACTTT. The encoded protein is CAWSDGGSYNSPLHF. Full variable domain (outside the CDR3, taken from reference TRBV30 and TRBJ1-6): SQTIHQWPATLVQPVGSPLSLECTVEGTSNPNLYWYRQAAGRGLQLLFYSVGIGQISSEVPQNLSASRPQDRQFILSSKKLLLSDSGFYLCAWSDGGSYNSPLHFGNGTRLTVT.